One and the same sample provided the 26 T cell receptor beta chains below, sequenced in a study of spatial heterogeneity in lung cancer. Indicated time point: sample taken at primary tumor resection. Extraction of whole RNA from tumor, nontumor lung or frozen PBMC preceded unsorted sequencing. MiXCR, run by TCRdb on the 5' RACE reads, gives a single entry per CDR3 protein. This sample has about 10,000 distinct CDR3 sequences; roughly 4% occur once, and the top ten carry around 7.6%. The sequences come from normal lung tissue next to the tumor, collected at surgery. The receptors were gathered from a male donor with early-stage non-small cell lung cancer.

This clonotype appeared many times. This beta chain is a stray read from a library made for alpha chains; its abundance is not meaningful. The V and J genes are TRBV24-1 and TRBJ2-2, with a possible D match to TRBD2 (5 bases). V was clipped by 6 bases and J by 0 bases, with 10 bases between them. Germline assignment: CDR1 KGHDR and CDR2 SFDVKD. CDR3 length equals 15 residues. The CDR3 here is CATSFGGANTGELFF. CDR3 DNA sequence: TGTGCCACCAGTTTCGGAGGAGCGAACACCGGGGAGCTGTTTTTT.

This clonotype was seen a handful of times. The library was designed around alpha chains, so this beta chain is a stray read whose abundance carries little weight. V gene TRBV12-3 or TRBV12-4 combines with J gene TRBJ2-7; TRBD2 is a possible D gene (7 bases). The germline V and J ends were trimmed by 2 bases and 6 bases, with 17 bases remaining between them. The CDR3 covers 15 residues. CDR3 bases: TGTGCCAGCAGTTTACGGGCCGGGGGGCCGGGCGAGCAGTACTTC. Amino acids: CASSLRAGGPGEQYF.

This clonotype has a count of ten or more. This beta chain slipped into a library made for alpha chains as a stray read, so its size is not meaningful. The chain employs TRBV20-1 and TRBJ2-6, with 10 bases that match TRBD2. With 4 bases clipped from V and 4 bases from J, the junction kept 4 bases outside the gene matches. The CDR3 loop spans 15 amino acids. Germline V gene lookup returns CDR1 DFQATT and CDR2 SNEGSKA (reference sequence). CDR3 bases: TGCAGTGCTAAACTAGCGGGGTCGGGGGCCAACGTCCTGACTTTC. Protein product: CSAKLAGSGANVLTF.

Turning to this clonotype: This beta chain turned up in a library designed for alpha chains; as an off-target read, its abundance says little. The gene calls are TRBV19 and TRBJ2-2; D is possibly TRBD1 (6 bases). Per the germline V gene, CDR1 is LNHDA and CDR2 is SQIVND (reference sequence). This CDR3 has 14 amino acids. Trimming cost V 5 bases and J 4 bases, with 11 bases left between them. The CDR3 DNA reads TGTGCCAGTAGTCGGACAGTCCTCACCGGGGAGCTGTTTTTT. This codes for CASSRTVLTGELFF.

Within the sample, this clonotype is medium-sized (0.01 to 0.1%). The size of this beta chain means little, since it is a stray read in a library made for alpha chains. The genes are TRBV3-1 and TRBJ1-5, with unresolved D. The CDR3 is 14 residues long. V dropped 5 bases and J dropped 7 bases, with 15 bases sitting between them. CDR1 and CDR2 from the germline V gene are LGHDT and YNNKEL (reference sequence). The CDR3 here is CASSSYSDRQPQHF. The CDR3 nucleotides read TGTGCCAGCAGCTCCTACTCGGATCGACAGCCCCAGCATTTT. Together with reference TRBV3-1 and TRBJ1-5, the CDR3 gives the full variable domain: DTAVSQTPKYLVTQMGNDKSIKCEQNLGHDTMYWYKQDSKKFLKIMFSYNNKELIINETVPNRFSPKSPDKAHLNLHINSLELGDSAVYFCASSSYSDRQPQHFGDGTRLSIL.

About this clonotype itself: This beta chain is an off-target read within a library intended for alpha chains, so its frequency means little. The rearrangement uses TRBV5-1 and TRBJ1-2; no reliable D call. This CDR3 region has 14 residues. Trimming cost V 2 bases and J 2 bases, with 10 bases left between them. CDR1 is SGHRS and CDR2 is YFSETQ in the germline V gene. DNA of the CDR3: TGCGCCAGCAGCTTAAGGGAGTCGAACTATGGCTACACCTTC. Translation gives CASSLRESNYGYTF.

The sample holds many counts of this clonotype. This beta chain is off target for a library built for alpha chains, so its abundance means little. The CDR3 DNA reads TGTGCCAGCAGTTGGGGGACCTATTCAAACGAGCAGTACTTC. Protein sequence: CASSWGTYSNEQYF. V and J are TRBV12-3 or TRBV12-4 and TRBJ2-7; D may match TRBD1 or TRBD2 (5 bases each). This CDR3 is 14 amino acids long. Trimming stripped 4 bases from V and 5 bases from J, with 15 bases between.

This clonotype was counted only a few times. In a library made to pick up alpha chains, this beta chain is a stray read with a size that means little. This chain links TRBV5-1 with TRBJ1-1; 7 bases map to TRBD1. The V gene's germline CDR1 is SGHRS and CDR2 YFSETQ. V lost 2 bases, J lost 8 bases, and 9 bases stayed unmatched. The CDR3 runs 14 residues. The CDR3 loop is CASSFQLRQGEAFF. CDR3 coding DNA: TGCGCCAGCAGCTTTCAACTAAGACAGGGAGAAGCTTTCTTT. The full variable domain, with the rest looked up from reference TRBV5-1 and TRBJ1-1, is KAGVTQTPRYLIKTRGQQVTLSCSPISGHRSVSWYQQTPGQGLQFLFEYFSETQRNKGNFPGRFSGRQFSNSRSEMNVSTLELGDSALYLCASSFQLRQGEAFFGQGTRLTVV.

This clonotype is judged medium-sized. Because this beta chain is a stray read in a library intended to capture alpha chains, its abundance should not be given much weight. V gene TRBV27 combines with J gene TRBJ2-3, with TRBD2 matching over 11 bases. CDR1 is MNHEY, CDR2 SMNVEV, per germline (reference sequence). Germline trimming cut 2 bases from V and 2 bases from J; bases unmatched to any gene: 9. The CDR3 totals 18 residues. The CDR3 region is CASSLGLAGGLNTDTQYF. CDR3 coding DNA: TGTGCCAGCAGTTTAGGGTTAGCGGGGGGGCTTAACACAGATACGCAGTATTTT.

This clonotype is medium-sized within its sample. With the library built for alpha chains, this beta chain is off target and its frequency is not meaningful. This chain links TRBV11-2 with TRBJ2-7; 9 positions match TRBD2. Germline assignment: CDR1 SGHAT and CDR2 FQNNGV. CDR3 size: 16 residues. J lost 6 bases, V lost 1 base, and 10 bases had no gene match. CDR3 DNA: TGTGCCAGCAGCTTAGGAGATAGCGGGAGAGTCCCCGAGCAGTACTTC. Residues: CASSLGDSGRVPEQYF.

This clonotype was recorded many times. This beta chain turned up in a library designed for alpha chains; as an off-target read, its abundance says little. The chain couples TRBV4-2 to TRBJ2-7, with 9 bases matching TRBD2. This CDR3 spans 17 amino acids. Germline V lookup: CDR1 LGHNA, CDR2 YNFKEQ. Unmatched junction bases numbered 9, after V lost 1 base and J lost 2 bases. CDR3 residues: CASSQAPSGDGTYEQYF. CDR3 coding DNA: TGTGCCAGCAGCCAAGCCCCTAGCGGGGACGGGACCTACGAGCAGTACTTC.

This clonotype was detected ten times or more. Because the library targeted alpha chains, this beta chain is an off-target read whose size means little. This chain joins TRBV10-3 and TRBJ2-7; D gene uncertain. V was trimmed by 0 bases and J by 2 bases, leaving 5 bases between them. This CDR3 comprises 13 residues. Per germline, CDR1 ENHRY and CDR2 SYGVKD. In nucleotides, the CDR3 is TGTGCCATCAGTGAGTCGACCACCTACGAGCAGTACTTC. This translates into CAISESTTYEQYF.

This clonotype was found many times. Little can be read into the size of this beta chain, an off-target read in a library designed for alpha chains. The chain is built from TRBV7-8 and TRBJ2-3, with a weak D call TRBD1 (6 bases). Deletions cut 1 base from V and 5 bases from J, with 16 bases between. The CDR3 spans 16 residues. Germline V gene data show CDR1 as SGHVS and CDR2 as FQNEAQ. In DNA, the CDR3 is TGTGCCAGCAGCTTAGGTGGCAACAGGGTGCGAGATACGCAGTATTTT. It codes for CASSLGGNRVRDTQYF.

This clonotype has a count of ten or more. This beta chain turned up in a library designed for alpha chains; as an off-target read, its abundance says little. The chain uses TRBV24-1 and TRBJ1-1; D ambiguous. Trimming took 6 bases from V and 5 from J, leaving 9 bases between them. The length of the CDR3 is 12 residues. Per the germline V gene, CDR1 is KGHDR and CDR2 is SFDVKD. Here the CDR3 DNA reads TGTGCCACCAGTAACAGTCAAACTGAAGCTTTCTTT. This sequence encodes CATSNSQTEAFF.

This clonotype came up many times. The library was designed around alpha chains, so this beta chain is a stray read whose abundance carries little weight. The J gene is TRBJ2-3, the V gene TRBV20-1; D not certain. Germline V CDR1 and CDR2: DFQATT, SNEGSKA (reference sequence). This CDR3 has 11 amino acids. The V gene lost 7 bases and the J gene lost 2 bases, with 7 bases spanning the gap. Here the CDR3 DNA reads TGCAGTGTCTGGACCACAGATACGCAGTATTTT. Protein product: CSVWTTDTQYF.

The sample holds many counts of this clonotype. This beta chain slipped into a library made for alpha chains as a stray read, so its size is not meaningful. CDR3 residues: CASSWTRGSDTQYF. For the CDR3, the DNA is TGTGCCAGCAGTTGGACCCGAGGGTCAGATACGCAGTATTTT. The chain carries TRBV6-5 and TRBJ2-3; D perhaps matches TRBD2 (5 bases). V lost 4 bases and J lost 4, with 12 bases in between. Germline CDR1 is MNHEY and CDR2 is SVGAGI. The CDR3 contains 14 residues.

This clonotype rates as medium-sized. As an off-target read in a library built for alpha chains, this beta chain has a frequency of little significance. The V call is TRBV5-1, the J call TRBJ1-2, with D possibly TRBD1 on 6 matching bases. This CDR3 is built from 14 residues. From germline, CDR1 is SGHRS and CDR2 YFSETQ. Between the trimmed V and J ends, which lost 4 bases and 0 bases, there was a span of 10 bases. Here the CDR3 DNA reads TGCGCCAGCAGCCCAGGGGAAGCTAACTATGGCTACACCTTC. It yields the protein CASSPGEANYGYTF.

This clonotype is termed medium-sized (0.01 to 0.1%). For a library built for alpha chains, this beta chain is a stray read; little rests on its size. CDR3 nucleotide sequence: TGCAGTGCTAGAGTGGGCGGGACAGCCCAAGAGACCCAGTACTTC. Its translation is CSARVGGTAQETQYF. The chain joins TRBV20-1 to TRBJ2-5, with D perhaps matching TRBD1 (7 bases). Trimming took off 1 base at V and 1 base at J, with 13 bases between the two ends. In germline, CDR1 is DFQATT, CDR2 SNEGSKA (reference sequence). CDR3 length: 15 residues.

This clonotype was recorded at least ten times. For a library built for alpha chains, this beta chain is a stray read; little rests on its size. The chain has TRBV3-1 and TRBJ2-7; D gene unclear. V was cut by 2 bases and J by 4 bases, with 12 bases left in between. This CDR3 is 14 amino acids long. Germline V CDR1 and CDR2: LGHDT, YNNKEL (reference sequence). The CDR3 DNA is TGTGCCAGCAGCCAAACTCCGAATTGGTACGAGCAGTACTTC. Translated, it gives CASSQTPNWYEQYF.

Many counts were recorded for this clonotype. As an off-target read in a library built for alpha chains, this beta chain has a frequency of little significance. V is TRBV5-8 and J is TRBJ1-5; D gene unclear. The CDR3 sequence is 15 residues long. Germline CDR1 reads SGHTS; CDR2 reads YDEGEE. Trimming pared 4 bases from V and 3 bases from J, leaving 14 bases between. The CDR3 coding sequence is TGTGCCAGCAGCCCCCCTGGAGGGATCAATCAGCCCCAGCATTTT. Protein: CASSPPGGINQPQHF.

Comments on this clonotype: The size of this beta chain means little, since it is a stray read in a library made for alpha chains. The gene calls are TRBV7-9 and TRBJ1-4, with 10 bases aligning to TRBD1. Germline lookup yields CDR1 SEHNR and CDR2 FQNEAQ (reference sequence). The CDR3 extends over 13 amino acids. J was trimmed by 11 bases and V by 5 bases; bases with no gene match: 5. The CDR3: CASSAQDRGKLFF. For the CDR3, the DNA is TGTGCCAGCAGCGCCCAGGACAGGGGGAAACTGTTTTTT. Full variable domain (rest looked up from reference TRBV7-9 and TRBJ1-4): DTGVSQNPRHKITKRGQNVTFRCDPISEHNRLYWYRQTLGQGPEFLTYFQNEAQLEKSRLLSDRFSAERPKGSFSTLEIQRTEQGDSAMYLCASSAQDRGKLFFGSGTQLSVL.

This clonotype turned up a few times. Because this beta chain is a stray read in a library intended to capture alpha chains, its abundance should not be given much weight. The CDR3 region has the DNA TGTGCCAGCAGCCTAGGGGCTAGCGGGATCAATGAGCAGTTCTTC. Translation: CASSLGASGINEQFF. The V and J genes are TRBV11-2 and TRBJ2-1; TRBD2 aligns across 9 bases. The V and J ends lost 5 bases and 6 bases, in that order; junction bases with no gene match: 8. The germline gives CDR1 SGHAT, CDR2 FQNNGV. CDR3 length: 15 residues.

A remark on this clonotype: This beta chain is a stray read from a library made for alpha chains; its abundance is not meaningful. The chain has TRBV6-2 or TRBV6-3 and TRBJ2-1; 7 bases match TRBD2. Trimming took 4 bases from V and 6 from J; bases not matched to a gene: 6. Looked up from germline, CDR1 is MNHEY and CDR2 is SVGEGT. The CDR3 covers 14 residues. The CDR3 loop is CASSWTSLGNEQFF. CDR3 nucleotide sequence: TGTGCCAGCAGTTGGACTAGTCTGGGCAATGAGCAGTTCTTC.

Many counts were recorded for this clonotype. A library made for alpha chains picked up this beta chain off target, so its size means little. The chain couples TRBV20-1 to TRBJ2-7, with D unclear. Germline CDR1 and CDR2: DFQATT and SNEGSKA (reference sequence). Trimming took off 1 base at V and 0 bases at J, with 4 bases between the two ends. The CDR3 has 12 residues. The CDR3 sequence is CSARGASYEQYF. The CDR3, as DNA: TGCAGTGCTAGAGGCGCCTCCTACGAGCAGTACTTC.

This clonotype was counted ten times or more. Since the library was made to target alpha chains, this beta chain is a stray read and its abundance is not meaningful. The chain links TRBV7-8 to TRBJ2-3, with D perhaps matching TRBD1 (6 bases). The CDR3 totals 15 residues. The germline CDR1 and CDR2 sequences are SGHVS and FQNEAQ. Between the trimmed V and J ends, which lost 1 base and 7 bases, there was a span of 15 bases. CDR3 loop: CASSLVAGDEHTQYF. CDR3 DNA: TGTGCCAGCAGCTTAGTTGCAGGGGACGAACATACGCAGTATTTT.

This clonotype was observed many times. The library was prepared for alpha chains; this beta chain is a stray read, so its frequency means little. The V and J genes are TRBV12-5 and TRBJ1-1; TRBD1 might be the D (6 bases). This CDR3 has 12 residues. From germline, CDR1 is LGHNT and CDR2 FRNRAP. The germline V and J ends were trimmed by 3 bases and 8 bases, with 10 bases remaining between them. The CDR3 sequence is CASGLGQLEAFF. The CDR3 DNA reads TGTGCTAGTGGTTTAGGACAGCTCGAAGCTTTCTTT.